The clone carrying this T cell receptor beta chain was detected only a few times. Its specificity is unknown. Treatment given: oral pan-JAK inhibitor, 5-10 mg twice daily. Looked up from germline, CDR1 is MNHEY and CDR2 is SVGAGI. V lost 10 bases, J lost 9 bases, and 15 bases lay in between. The CDR3 is made up of 11 amino acids. This entry is derived from a study of CD8+ T cells in alopecia areata. On the study more broadly: A regimen of oral tofacitinib, 5 to 10 mg twice daily, was given to treated patients. Study-wide results and limits: An increase in clonality over normal scalp was evident in lesional scalp, especially alopecia totalis/universalis. Shared TCR sequences were less clear between patients than in mice, possibly partly from HLA diversity. In scalp, tofacitinib significantly decreased clonality and expanded CD8+ clones among the top 100.

The authors extracted RNA and reverse transcribed it into cDNA as the sequencing template. Clones were sequenced by immunoSEQ multiplex PCR, and TCRdb holds only the in-frame ones, with some missing. The sample has 150,000 to 200,000 clones, roughly 58% seen once. This chain joins TRBV6-5 and TRBJ1-2; possibly TRBD1 for D (5 bases). This specimen was CD4+ T cells sorted from blood, taken at approximately week 60, from a patient treated with tofacitinib. The receptor was derived from a human donor with alopecia areata. CDR3 DNA sequence: TGTGCCACCTACCTCGGGACGAGCTACACCTTC. This encodes CATYLGTSYTF.